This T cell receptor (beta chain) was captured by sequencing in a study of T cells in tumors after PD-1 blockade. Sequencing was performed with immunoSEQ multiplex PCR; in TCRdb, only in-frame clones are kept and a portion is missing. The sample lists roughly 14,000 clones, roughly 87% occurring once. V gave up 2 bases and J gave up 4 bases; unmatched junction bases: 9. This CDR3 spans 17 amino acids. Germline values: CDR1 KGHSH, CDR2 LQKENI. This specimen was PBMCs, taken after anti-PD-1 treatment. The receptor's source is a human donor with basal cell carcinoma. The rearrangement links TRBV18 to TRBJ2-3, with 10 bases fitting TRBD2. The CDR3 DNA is TGTGCCAGCTCACCAAAATTAAGCGGGGGGGCTTCAGATACGCAGTATTTT. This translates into CASSPKLSGGASDTQYF. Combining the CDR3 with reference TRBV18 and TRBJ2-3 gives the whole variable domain NAGVMQNPRHLVRRRGQEARLRCSPMKGHSHVYWYRQLPEEGLKFMVYLQKENIIDESGMPKERFSAEFPKEGPSILRIQQVVRGDSAAYFCASSPKLSGGASDTQYFGPGTRLTVL.